These T cell receptor beta chains were read from a single sample in a study of Graves' ophthalmopathy and Graves' hyperthyroidism. TCRdb fed the multiplex PCR reads into MiXCR, producing one record per CDR3 protein. Of just over 600,000 distinct CDR3 sequences listed, approximately 22% were seen once; the top ten hold about 6.6%. The specimen was peripheral blood. The receptors were gathered from a woman between 18 and 29 years old with stable Graves' hyperthyroidism. Some clones in this sample may be carry-over from other donors' samples. Both conserved end residues are part of each CDR3. The D gene is left open where the match is weak. Not all rows give a size; the values are once, few, many and, for expanded clones, a class.

j_call clone_size d_call v_call cdr3_nt cdr3_aa
TRBJ1-5 many NA TRBV20-1 TGCAGTGCCAGCCCCACGGCGAGTGGTCAGCCCCAGCATTTT CSASPTASGQPQHF
TRBJ1-5 NA TRBD1 TRBV6-2/TRBV6-3 TGTGCCAGCAGTTACTGGACAGGGGGCGGTTATGGCAATCAGCCCCAGCATTTT CASSYWTGGGYGNQPQHF
TRBJ2-7 few NA TRBV6-1 TGTGCCACCTCGGACGGGCCAACCTACGAGCAGTACTTC CATSDGPTYEQYF
TRBJ2-5 many NA TRBV13 TGTGCCAGCAGCCGTCTACTAGCCCCCTACGGGGAGACCCAGTACTTC CASSRLLAPYGETQYF
TRBJ1-1 many TRBD1 TRBV12-3/TRBV12-4 TGTGCCAGCAGTCAATCGGGACAGGGGAACACTGAAGCTTTCTTT CASSQSGQGNTEAFF
TRBJ1-3 many NA TRBV20-1 TGCAGTGCTAGAGATAGCGAGGGAGGAAACACCATATATTTT CSARDSEGGNTIYF
TRBJ1-5 many TRBD1 TRBV20-1 TGCAGTGCTAGTACGGGACAGAATAGCAATCAGCCCCAGCATTTT CSASTGQNSNQPQHF
TRBJ1-5 NA NA TRBV5-8 TGTGCCAGCAGCTTGGGCCGGGATCATCCCCAGCATTTT CASSLGRDHPQHF
TRBJ2-7 NA NA TRBV5-1 TGCGCCAGCAGCATCTTCGGCAGTATCTACGAGCAGTACTTC CASSIFGSIYEQYF
TRBJ2-5 NA NA TRBV20-1 TGCAGTGCTAGAGATATGTACACCGCCCAAGAGACCCAGTACTTC CSARDMYTAQETQYF
TRBJ2-5 many NA TRBV7-2 TGTGCCAGCAGTCGCGGCAGGGGTCACCAAGAGACCCAGTACTTC CASSRGRGHQETQYF
TRBJ2-5 many TRBD1 TRBV20-1 TGCAGTGCCCAGGGGCAGGGGGCTGGAGAGACCCAGTACTTC CSAQGQGAGETQYF
TRBJ1-2 NA NA TRBV5-1 TGCGCCAGCAGCTCGACAACCACCTCGGCTGGCTACACCTTC CASSSTTTSAGYTF
TRBJ2-7 many NA TRBV9 TGTGCCAGCAGCCAAGGGCCCTCCTACGAGCAGTACTTC CASSQGPSYEQYF
TRBJ1-2 many TRBD1 TRBV5-1 TGCGCCAGCAGCTCGGGACAGTTCGACTACACCTTC CASSSGQFDYTF
TRBJ2-2 few TRBD1 TRBV7-3 TGTGCCAGCAGCTTGAGACAGGGGGCCGGGGAGCTGTTTTTT CASSLRQGAGELFF
TRBJ2-2 once NA TRBV5-1 TGCGCCAGCAGCTTGGTAGTAACCGGGAAGCTGTTTTTT CASSLVVTGKLFF
TRBJ2-7 many NA TRBV5-1 TGCGCCAGCAGCTTGACCCAGAACTACGAGCAGTACTTC CASSLTQNYEQYF
TRBJ1-5 once NA TRBV19 TGTGCCAGTAGTACAACGGACGCTGGTCATAGCAATCAGCCCCAGCATTTT CASSTTDAGHSNQPQHF
TRBJ2-5 many NA TRBV2 TGTGCCAGCAGGGGGTCCTCGCCGAGCGGGACCCAGTACTTC CASRGSSPSGTQYF
TRBJ2-7 NA NA TRBV29-1 TGCAGCGTTCTGACTGGGGGCTACGAGCAGTACTTC CSVLTGGYEQYF
TRBJ1-5 many NA TRBV19 TGTGCCACCTCTGACAGGTCCTATCAGCCCCAGCATTTT CATSDRSYQPQHF
TRBJ1-3 NA NA TRBV30 TGTGCCTGGAGCCCCAGTTGGGGTTCAGGAAACACCATATATTTT CAWSPSWGSGNTIYF
TRBJ1-1 NA NA TRBV5-1 TGCGCCAGCAGCTTGGGTCCGTGGAACACTGAAGCTTGCTTT CASSLGPWNTEACF
TRBJ2-7 NA NA TRBV30 TGTGCCTGGACCCTACCTCGGACAGCCAACGGGACCTACGAGCAGTACTTC CAWTLPRTANGTYEQYF
TRBJ2-5 many NA TRBV6-4 TGTGCCAGCAGTGACAGACCCCACGAAGGGACCCAGTACTTC CASSDRPHEGTQYF
TRBJ2-5 NA NA TRBV6-1 TGTGCCAGCAGTGAACGGGCAGGGGGGGAGACCCAGTACTTC CASSERAGGETQYF
TRBJ2-7 NA NA TRBV13 TGTGCCAGCAGCTTACGGGGAGTCCACGAGCAGTACTTC CASSLRGVHEQYF
TRBJ2-7 NA NA TRBV12-5 TGTGCTAGTGGTCTTACCGGGGGGCTCGTCGCCTACGAGCAGTACTTC CASGLTGGLVAYEQYF
TRBJ2-4 NA NA TRBV20-1 TGCAGTGCGGGAGGCAACGTAGGCAAAAACATTCAGTACTTC CSAGGNVGKNIQYF
TRBJ2-7 many NA TRBV20-1 TGCAGTGCTAGAGATATTCGTGAGCAGTACTTC CSARDIREQYF
TRBJ1-2 many NA TRBV12-3/TRBV12-4 TGTGCCAGCAGCCCGGACAGCCAATATGGCTACACCTTC CASSPDSQYGYTF
TRBJ2-2 few NA TRBV10-3 TGTGCCACCCGGGACTTCTCCGGGGAGCTGTTTTTT CATRDFSGELFF
TRBJ2-5 many TRBD2 TRBV20-1 TGCAGTGCTCAAGGGGAGCGGGGTCAAGAGACCCAGTACTTC CSAQGERGQETQYF
TRBJ1-2 many NA TRBV7-2 TGTGCCAGCAGCTTAGGGGAGGGGGGACGTGGCTACACCTTC CASSLGEGGRGYTF
TRBJ1-1 once NA TRBV12-5 TGTGCTAGTGGTTTGGTACTAACAAACACTGAAGCTTTCTTT CASGLVLTNTEAFF
TRBJ2-3 NA TRBD2 TRBV2 TGTGCCAGCAGTCTTCTAGCGGGGGGTTCAGATACGCAGTATTTT CASSLLAGGSDTQYF
TRBJ1-5 NA TRBD1 TRBV6-1 TGTGCCAGCAGGGCCCGGCAGACAGGGGTAAATCAGCCCCAGCATTTT CASRARQTGVNQPQHF
TRBJ2-5 many TRBD1 TRBV4-1 TGCGCCAGCAGCCAAACGCCGGGACAGCAAGAGACCCAGTACTTC CASSQTPGQQETQYF
TRBJ1-1 NA NA TRBV7-3 TGTGCCAGCAGCCTGCCTCCGGGACGGGCTTTCTTT CASSLPPGRAFF
TRBJ2-7 few TRBD1 TRBV4-1 TGCGCCAGCAGCTACCCGGGACAGATCTACGAGCAGTACTTC CASSYPGQIYEQYF